What follows are 21 T cell receptor beta chains derived from one specimen sequenced in a study of OX40 agonist ivuxolimab in advanced cancers. TCRdb's copy holds only in-frame clones and misses some; the assay was immunoSEQ multiplex PCR. The sample lists about 77,000 clones, roughly 91% occurring once. Material: CD4+ or CD8+ T cells sorted from blood, obtained in a trial of the OX40 agonist ivuxolimab. Receptors were obtained from an adult with an advanced solid tumor such as melanoma, head and neck, liver or kidney cancer.

This clone was counted a few times. The chain has TRBV11-2 and TRBJ1-2; D ambiguous. Germline loops: CDR1 SGHAT, CDR2 FQNNGV. The CDR3 is 12 residues long. The V gene lost 5 bases and the J gene lost 4 bases, with 8 bases spanning the gap. CDR3 loop: CASSQGFYGYTF. The CDR3, as DNA: TGTGCCAGCAGCCAAGGGTTCTATGGCTACACCTTC.

The chain is built from TRBV7-2 and TRBJ2-1, with TRBD2 identical over 9 bases. J lost 4 bases, V lost 2 bases, and 3 bases had no gene match. The CDR3 has 15 amino acids. The germline V gene has CDR1 SGHTA and CDR2 FQGNSA. CDR3 nucleotide sequence: TGTGCCAGCAGCTTACAGGCGGGAGGGTACAATGAGCAGTTCTTC. Translated: CASSLQAGGYNEQFF.

The chain combines TRBV7-2 with TRBJ1-2, with a tentative D call TRBD1 (5 bases). Germline CDR1 and CDR2: SGHTA and FQGNSA. The CDR3 loop spans 14 amino acids. Trimming pared 0 bases from V and 4 bases from J, leaving 9 bases between. The CDR3 is CASSLAGGVYGYTF. The CDR3 DNA sequence: TGTGCCAGCAGCTTAGCTGGGGGTGTCTATGGCTACACCTTC.

The CDR3 spells CAWSVPGQAYEQYF. CDR3 sequence (DNA): TGTGCCTGGAGCGTACCGGGACAGGCATACGAGCAGTACTTC. The chain carries TRBV30 and TRBJ2-7; 8 bases fit TRBD1. The length of the CDR3 is 14 residues. Germline CDR1 reads GTSNPN; CDR2 reads SVGIG (reference sequence). With V trimmed by 3 bases and J by 4 bases, 8 bases remained unmatched.

The rearrangement joins TRBV30 to TRBJ2-3; weak D call: TRBD2 (5 bases). The CDR3 is made up of 14 amino acids. Trimming stripped 7 bases from V and 4 bases from J, with 18 bases between. Germline V gene data show CDR1 as GTSNPN and CDR2 as SVGIG (reference sequence). Here the CDR3 reads CASVGFRGSDTQYF. CDR3 DNA: TGTGCCTCGGTGGGTTTCCGAGGGTCAGATACGCAGTATTTT.

This sequence joins TRBV9 and TRBJ2-7; no clear D gene. The CDR3 is made up of 13 amino acids. Trimming pared 0 bases from V and 3 bases from J, leaving 7 bases between. Germline CDR1 and CDR2: SGDLS and YYNGEE. The CDR3 sequence: CASSVEPGYEQYF. As DNA, the CDR3 is TGTGCCAGCAGCGTAGAACCGGGCTACGAGCAGTACTTC.

The CDR3 DNA sequence: TGTGCCAGCAGCCCCCTCAAGACTAGCGGGGGGACCTATACGCAGTATTTT. Translation gives CASSPLKTSGGTYTQYF. V usage is TRBV5-6 and J usage is TRBJ2-3, with TRBD2 identical over 13 bases. CDR1 and CDR2 (germline): SGHDT, YYEEEE. This CDR3 is built from 17 residues. The ends lost 4 bases at V and 7 bases at J; junction bases unmatched: 12.

The V call is TRBV28, the J call TRBJ1-2, with no clear D. The CDR3 is 12 amino acids. V shed 7 bases and J shed 8 bases, with 14 bases lying between them. In germline, CDR1 is MDHEN, CDR2 SYDVKM. CDR3 coding DNA: TGTGCCAGCACCTCAGAGGGTCTAGGCTACACCTTC. Protein product: CASTSEGLGYTF.

This chain connects TRBV27 to TRBJ2-7; no firm D call. Trimming cost V 7 bases and J 3 bases, with 7 bases left between them. The CDR3 consists of 11 residues. The germline V gene has CDR1 MNHEY and CDR2 SMNVEV (reference sequence). CDR3 DNA: TGTGCCAGCAAGGGTTACTACGAGCAGTACTTC. It encodes CASKGYYEQYF.

This chain links TRBV7-8 with TRBJ2-3; D is possibly TRBD2 (6 bases). Germline-derived CDR1 and CDR2 are SGHVS and FQNEAQ. Trimming removed 11 bases at V and 0 bases at J, with 18 bases between. This CDR3 has 15 amino acids. Here the CDR3 DNA reads TGTGCCGCCCAGTTGCGGGGTTTGAGCACAGATACGCAGTATTTT. It specifies CAAQLRGLSTDTQYF.

V gene TRBV19 combines with J gene TRBJ2-1; 8 bases are shared with TRBD2. Germline V gene sequence: CDR1 LNHDA, CDR2 SQIVND (reference sequence). This CDR3 has 17 residues. J was trimmed by 6 bases and V by 0 bases; bases with no gene match: 10. CDR3 sequence reads: CASSIENLAGAPNEQFF. Written as DNA, the CDR3 is TGTGCCAGTAGTATAGAGAATCTAGCGGGCGCCCCCAATGAGCAGTTCTTC.

The V gene is TRBV6-6, the J gene TRBJ2-1, with D uncertain. Trimming cost V 7 bases and J 9 bases, with 10 bases left between them. Germline V gene sequence: CDR1 MNHNY, CDR2 SVGAGI (reference sequence). The CDR3 totals 11 residues. CDR3 in DNA: TGTGCCAGCACCCAAGGTACTGAGCAGTTCTTC. Encoded protein: CASTQGTEQFF.

The V gene is TRBV7-7, the J gene TRBJ2-3, with 9 nucleotides matching TRBD2. The CDR3 runs 14 residues. Germline loops: CDR1 SSHAT, CDR2 FNYEAQ (reference sequence). Losses at the gene ends were 1 base for V and 6 bases for J; bases not matched to a gene: 2. CDR3 sequence reads: CASSLGLAGDTQYF. In nucleotides, the CDR3 is TGTGCCAGCAGCTTAGGGCTAGCGGGGGATACGCAGTATTTT.

The chain links TRBV30 to TRBJ2-7, with TRBD1 matching 9 bases. CDR1 and CDR2 from the germline V gene are GTSNPN and SVGIG (reference sequence). With 0 bases clipped from V and 4 bases from J, the junction kept 7 bases outside the gene matches. The CDR3 sequence is 15 residues long. CDR3 residues: CAWSVQGAKGYEQYF. DNA for the CDR3: TGTGCCTGGAGTGTACAGGGGGCGAAAGGATACGAGCAGTACTTC.

The chain couples TRBV2 to TRBJ2-7; possibly TRBD1 or TRBD2 for D (6 bases each). Germline V gene sequence: CDR1 SNHLY, CDR2 FYNNEI. CDR3 length: 13 amino acids. The germline V and J ends were trimmed by 10 bases and 5 bases, with 18 bases remaining between them. CDR3 sequence (DNA): TGTGCCACTAGCCAAAGGGGGGTCGACGAGCAGTACTTC. This encodes CATSQRGVDEQYF.

The chain recombines TRBV30 with TRBJ1-5, with TRBD1 matching over 7 bases. V dropped 6 bases and J dropped 3; count of bases not matched to a gene: 5. The V gene's germline CDR1 is GTSNPN and CDR2 SVGIG (reference sequence). The CDR3 sequence is 13 residues long. In nucleotides, the CDR3 is TGTGCCTGTGGGACAGCAAACAATCAGCCCCAGCATTTT. It yields the protein CACGTANNQPQHF.

The genes are TRBV28 and TRBJ2-2; 8 nucleotides line up with TRBD2. The CDR3 extends over 15 amino acids. Germline-derived CDR1 and CDR2 are MDHEN and SYDVKM. Losses at the gene ends were 7 bases for V and 2 bases for J; bases not matched to a gene: 6. The CDR3 DNA follows: TGTGCCAGCACCCTTAGCGGGAAAAACACCGGGGAGCTGTTTTTT. The encoded protein is CASTLSGKNTGELFF.

The chain is built from TRBV6-5 and TRBJ1-2, with TRBD1 identical over 8 bases. V gave up 6 bases and J gave up 5 bases; unmatched junction bases: 8. The CDR3 loop spans 14 amino acids. The V gene's germline CDR1 is MNHEY and CDR2 SVGAGI. DNA of the CDR3: TGTGCCAGCAGCAGGACAGGGTCGAGATATGGCTACACCTTC. Its translation: CASSRTGSRYGYTF.

This clone turned up a few times. The chain employs TRBV28 and TRBJ2-1, with TRBD2 identical over 12 bases. The V segment lost 5 bases and the J segment 7 bases; nucleotides outside the gene matches: 9. From germline, CDR1 is MDHEN and CDR2 SYDVKM. This CDR3 is 16 amino acids long. The DNA of the CDR3 is TGTGCCAGCAGTGCCCTACTAGCGGGAGGAAGGAATGAGCAGTTCTTC. Translating gives CASSALLAGGRNEQFF.

This chain joins TRBV19 and TRBJ2-5; TRBD2 agrees at 7 bases. CDR1 is LNHDA, CDR2 SQIVND, per germline (reference sequence). The CDR3 is made up of 15 amino acids. The junction had 17 bases not matched to a gene; V was cut back by 5 bases and J by 11 bases. CDR3 region: CASSSEGLPLGEQYF. The DNA of the CDR3 is TGTGCCAGTAGTTCCGAGGGACTACCCCTGGGTGAGCAGTACTTC. Full variable domain (missing parts from reference TRBV19 and TRBJ2-5): DGGITQSPKYLFRKEGQNVTLSCEQNLNHDAMYWYRQDPGQGLRLIYYSQIVNDFQKGDIAEGYSVSREKKESFPLTVTSAQKNPTAFYLCASSSEGLPLGEQYFGPGTRLLVL.

The J gene is TRBJ1-3, the V gene TRBV6-5; TRBD1 aligns across 10 bases. The CDR3 has 15 amino acids. In germline, CDR1 is MNHEY, CDR2 SVGAGI. V dropped 6 bases and J dropped 6; count of bases not matched to a gene: 8. CDR3 nucleotides: TGTGCCAGCAGCGGGACCGGGACAGGGGAAAACACCATATATTTT. Amino acid sequence: CASSGTGTGENTIYF.